This T cell receptor (beta chain) stems from a study of T cell repertoires in cytomegalovirus infection. Regarding the study as a whole: The study found HLA-C-restricted CMV-specific TCR beta clonotypes dominating the ex vivo response.

TCRdb ran MiXCR on the reads and lists one entry per CDR3 protein. The sample yields about 400,000 distinct CDR3 sequences, roughly 18% seen once. The CDR3 sequence is 14 residues long. V was shortened by 4 bases and J by 1 base, with 11 bases between the two germline ends. Germline V CDR1 and CDR2: SGHRS, YFSETQ. There are a few counts of this clonotype. The antigen is not known. The TCR was taken from a human donor in good health (CMV status not recorded). Some clones in this sample may be carry-over from other donors' samples. Sequences were obtained from PBMCs. The V and J genes are TRBV5-1 and TRBJ2-5; perhaps TRBD2 as D (5 bases). The CDR3 loop is CASSATAGQETQYF. The CDR3, as DNA: TGCGCCAGCAGCGCGACGGCGGGCCAAGAGACCCAGTACTTC. The full variable domain, with the rest looked up from reference TRBV5-1 and TRBJ2-5, is KAGVTQTPRYLIKTRGQQVTLSCSPISGHRSVSWYQQTPGQGLQFLFEYFSETQRNKGNFPGRFSGRQFSNSRSEMNVSTLELGDSALYLCASSATAGQETQYFGPGTRLLVL.